A single sample is the source of the 28 T cell receptor beta chains below, sequenced in a study of cytotoxic CD8 clonotypes in ibrutinib-treated CLL. Profiling relied on immunoSEQ multiplex PCR, and the TCRdb table lists in-frame clones only, not all of them. The sample contains over 250,000 clones, around 77% of which appear only once. Source: PBMCs, taken at disease progression, from a patient treated with ibrutinib. These receptors all come from a human donor with chronic lymphocytic leukemia.

V is TRBV7-9 and J is TRBJ1-2, with 8 bases aligning to TRBD1. Germline loops: CDR1 SEHNR, CDR2 FQNEAQ (reference sequence). The CDR3 has 17 amino acids. V lost 1 base and J lost 3; bases outside the gene matches: 10. Written as DNA, the CDR3 is TGTGCCAGCAGCTTAGGGCAATCCGGGACAGGACACTATGGCTACACCTTC. As protein: CASSLGQSGTGHYGYTF.

V gene TRBV6-5 combines with J gene TRBJ1-2; maybe TRBD1 (6 bases). In germline, CDR1 is MNHEY, CDR2 SVGAGI. The length of the CDR3 is 15 residues. V was cut by 2 bases and J by 8 bases, with 18 bases left in between. This chain's CDR3 is CASSYTLQGRGGYTF. The CDR3 coding sequence is TGTGCCAGCAGTTACACCTTACAGGGCCGGGGCGGCTACACCTTC.

This chain joins TRBV27 and TRBJ2-7; D possibly corresponds to TRBD2 (6 bases). The CDR3 runs 15 residues. Germline CDR1 and CDR2: MNHEY and SMNVEV (reference sequence). V lost 1 base and J lost 6, with 16 bases in between. CDR3 sequence: CASSLYVGDFFEQYF. Written as DNA, the CDR3 is TGTGCCAGCAGTTTATATGTAGGGGACTTCTTCGAGCAGTACTTC.

V is TRBV9 and J is TRBJ1-3; 8 nucleotides match TRBD1. Germline CDR1 SGDLS, CDR2 YYNGEE. This CDR3 comprises 16 residues. The J segment lost 0 bases and the V segment lost 1 base, leaving 3 bases of the junction unmatched. The CDR3 here is CASSVQGALSGNTIYF. The DNA of the CDR3 is TGTGCCAGCAGCGTACAGGGGGCCCTCTCTGGAAACACCATATATTTT.

The chain employs TRBV11-2 and TRBJ2-7; D possibly matches TRBD1 or TRBD2 (7 bases each). There are 16 residues in the CDR3. CDR1 is SGHAT, CDR2 FQNNGV, per germline. V dropped 5 bases and J dropped 1 base, with 18 bases sitting between them. The CDR3 reads CASSLGGGQSSYEQYF. The CDR3 DNA follows: TGTGCCAGCAGCCTAGGGGGGGGACAGAGTTCCTACGAGCAGTACTTC.

The V gene is TRBV19, the J gene TRBJ2-7; possible D gene TRBD1, 6 bases. Germline CDR1 is LNHDA and CDR2 is SQIVND (reference sequence). This CDR3 is 14 amino acids long. The germline V and J ends were trimmed by 3 bases and 2 bases, with 11 bases remaining between them. CDR3 sequence: CASSMYTGTYEQYF. CDR3 coding DNA: TGTGCCAGTAGTATGTATACAGGGACCTACGAGCAGTACTTC.

The rearrangement uses TRBV28 and TRBJ2-3; D perhaps matches TRBD2 (6 bases). Germline CDR1 reads MDHEN; CDR2 reads SYDVKM. The CDR3 length is 15 residues. V lost 3 bases and J lost 2, with 12 bases in between. In DNA, the CDR3 is TGTGCCAGCAGTTTCGGGGCGGGACCCACAGATACGCAGTATTTT. Its protein is CASSFGAGPTDTQYF.

The chain joins TRBV7-9 to TRBJ1-1, with TRBD1 as a possible D gene (6 bases). The germline V and J ends were trimmed by 5 bases and 2 bases, with 15 bases remaining between them. CDR1 is SEHNR and CDR2 is FQNEAQ in the germline V gene (reference sequence). CDR3 size: 15 residues. CDR3 coding DNA: TGTGCCAGCAGCGCGTACCGGGACATTAACACTGAAGCTTTCTTT. Its translation is CASSAYRDINTEAFF.

The V and J genes are TRBV7-8 and TRBJ1-5; D remains ambiguous. V lost 3 bases to trimming and J lost 4 bases, with 7 bases between them. The CDR3 sequence is 13 residues long. Germline values: CDR1 SGHVS, CDR2 FQNEAQ. CDR3 sequence reads: CASSLGWNQPQHF. In DNA form, the CDR3 reads TGTGCCAGCAGCTTGGGGTGGAATCAGCCCCAGCATTTT.

The chain couples TRBV7-8 to TRBJ1-1; the D gene is possibly TRBD1 (5 bases). Trimming cost V 1 base and J 5 bases, with 11 bases left between them. The CDR3 is made up of 14 amino acids. Germline CDR1 reads SGHVS; CDR2 reads FQNEAQ. The CDR3 DNA reads TGTGCCAGCAGCTTAGGCGGTCGGGGGACTGAAGCTTTCTTT. Amino acid sequence: CASSLGGRGTEAFF. Combining the CDR3 with reference TRBV7-8 and TRBJ1-1 gives the whole variable domain GAGVSQSPRYKVAKRGQDVALRCDPISGHVSLFWYQQALGQGPEFLTYFQNEAQLDKSGLPSDRFFAERPEGSVSTLKIQRTQQEDSAVYLCASSLGGRGTEAFFGQGTRLTVV.

This clone has more than one count but fewer than ten. This sequence joins TRBV10-3 and TRBJ1-6; 7 positions agree with TRBD1. The CDR3 sequence is 14 residues long. Trimming removed 6 bases from V and 7 bases from J; junction bases left unmatched: 6. Germline V gene data show CDR1 as ENHRY and CDR2 as SYGVKD. CDR3 in DNA: TGTGCCATCAGACACCGGGACAGCAATTCACCCCTCCACTTT. As protein: CAIRHRDSNSPLHF.

Here the CDR3 reads CASRESPTSTDTQYF. The CDR3 DNA sequence: TGTGCCAGCAGAGAATCCCCTACTAGCACAGATACGCAGTATTTT. The rearrangement joins TRBV7-2 to TRBJ2-3; D unresolved. There are 15 residues in the CDR3. Germline CDR1 is SGHTA and CDR2 is FQGNSA. The V end lost 6 bases, the J end lost 0 bases, and 13 bases lay between the germline ends.

The table lists this clone with a few counts. This rearrangement joins TRBV2 to TRBJ1-2; 7 bases agree with TRBD1. The CDR3 has 15 residues. V was clipped by 1 base and J by 4 bases; unmatched bases: 6. The germline CDR1 and CDR2 sequences are SNHLY and FYNNEI. This chain's CDR3 is CASSEGQGPLYGYTF. The CDR3, as DNA: TGTGCCAGCAGTGAAGGACAGGGCCCACTCTATGGCTACACCTTC.

The rearrangement links TRBV29-1 to TRBJ2-7; possibly TRBD2 for D (5 bases). From germline, CDR1 is SQVTM and CDR2 ANQGSEA. The V gene lost 5 bases and the J gene lost 2 bases, with 10 bases spanning the gap. CDR3 length: 12 residues. The CDR3 DNA reads as TGCAGCGTTACCCTAGCTACCTACGAGCAGTACTTC. Amino acid sequence: CSVTLATYEQYF.

This clone was observed a few times. This sequence joins TRBV9 and TRBJ2-7; D gene ambiguous. Germline-derived CDR1 and CDR2 are SGDLS and YYNGEE. CDR3 length equals 14 residues. Trimming cost V 0 bases and J 3 bases, with 10 bases left between them. As DNA, the CDR3 is TGTGCCAGCAGCGTAGATGTAGGGAACTACGAGCAGTACTTC. Its protein is CASSVDVGNYEQYF.

The V gene is TRBV7-3, the J gene TRBJ2-3; D remains unclear. Germline V gene data show CDR1 as SGHTA and CDR2 as FQGTGA. V was shortened by 5 bases and J by 1 base, with 13 bases between the two germline ends. The CDR3 contains 15 residues. CDR3 in amino acids: CASSRDRAGTDTQYF. The CDR3 coding sequence is TGTGCCAGCAGCCGCGACCGAGCTGGCACAGATACGCAGTATTTT.

The rearrangement links TRBV13 to TRBJ2-2, with no clear D. Looked up from germline, CDR1 is PRHDT and CDR2 is FYEKMQ (reference sequence). The CDR3 is 15 residues long. Between the trimmed V and J ends, which lost 5 bases and 4 bases, there was a span of 14 bases. The chain's CDR3 is CASSPEKLGTGELFF. CDR3 coding DNA: TGTGCCAGCAGCCCCGAGAAGCTCGGCACCGGGGAGCTGTTTTTT.

This chain joins TRBV5-1 and TRBJ2-1, with 11 bases aligning to TRBD2. This CDR3 has 16 residues. V lost 0 bases to trimming and J lost 4 bases; unmatched junction nucleotides: 3. Germline assignment: CDR1 SGHRS and CDR2 YFSETQ. The CDR3 is CASSLVSGRAYNEQFF. DNA for the CDR3: TGCGCCAGCAGCTTGGTTAGCGGGAGGGCTTACAATGAGCAGTTCTTC.

About this clone: Other nucleotide sequences in the sample specify the same CDR3. The chain is built from TRBV4-1 and TRBJ2-5; no clear D. The CDR3 runs 15 residues. Germline V gene data show CDR1 as MGHRA and CDR2 as YSYEKL. V lost 0 bases to trimming and J lost 5 bases, with 13 bases between them. CDR3 in DNA: TGCGCCAGCAGCCAAGATCCTGGGGTAGGGGAGACCCAGTACTTC. The encoded protein is CASSQDPGVGETQYF.

Written as DNA, the CDR3 is TGTGCCAGCAATCAACAGGGGTCTGGAAACACCATATATTTT. Its translation: CASNQQGSGNTIYF. V usage is TRBV6-1 and J usage is TRBJ1-3; 7 positions agree with TRBD1. The CDR3 loop spans 14 amino acids. Trimming cost V 7 bases and J 1 base; bases outside gene matches: 4. From germline, CDR1 is MNHNS and CDR2 SASEGT.

The rearrangement links TRBV7-9 to TRBJ2-1, with 13 bases matching TRBD2. Looked up from germline, CDR1 is SEHNR and CDR2 is FQNEAQ (reference sequence). CDR3 length equals 16 residues. Trimming removed 5 bases from V and 8 bases from J; junction bases left unmatched: 9. This chain's CDR3 is CASSNGLAGVSDEQFF. The CDR3 DNA reads TGTGCCAGCAGCAACGGACTAGCGGGAGTCTCTGATGAGCAGTTCTTC.

The chain joins TRBV9 to TRBJ1-1, with a tentative D call TRBD1 (5 bases). The V and J ends lost 5 bases and 5 bases respectively, with 13 bases between them. This CDR3 has 13 residues. The germline V gene encodes CDR1 SGDLS and CDR2 YYNGEE. As DNA, the CDR3 is TGTGCCAGCAGGGGGTCGGGGGAGACTGAAGCTTTCTTT. Translation: CASRGSGETEAFF.

Details on this clone: Other DNA sequences in this sample translate to the same CDR3. The chain has TRBV20-1 and TRBJ2-3, with unresolved D. The germline V gene has CDR1 DFQATT and CDR2 SNEGSKA (reference sequence). V gave up 1 base and J gave up 6 bases, with 5 bases separating them. The CDR3 runs 11 residues. In nucleotides, the CDR3 is TGCAGTGCTAGAGGGCTGGATACGCAGTATTTT. Translated: CSARGLDTQYF.

The rearrangement links TRBV10-3 to TRBJ2-2, with D unresolved. Germline CDR1 is ENHRY and CDR2 is SYGVKD. CDR3 length: 13 residues. The V end was cut by 4 bases, the J end by 3 bases, with 6 bases between. This CDR3 is CAISGQDTGELFF. In DNA, the CDR3 is TGTGCCATCAGTGGGCAGGACACCGGGGAGCTGTTTTTT.

V is TRBV29-1 and J is TRBJ2-7; D ambiguous. This CDR3 is 11 amino acids long. V lost 1 base to trimming and J lost 7 bases, with 8 bases between them. Per germline, CDR1 SQVTM and CDR2 ANQGSEA. The CDR3 DNA is TGCAGCGTTGAAGCTTCGAGGGAGCAGTACTTC. It is translated as CSVEASREQYF.

The V call is TRBV5-1, the J call TRBJ2-1; 12 positions match TRBD2. V gave up 4 bases and J gave up 6 bases; unmatched junction bases: 5. CDR1 and CDR2 (germline): SGHRS, YFSETQ. The CDR3 consists of 15 residues. This CDR3 is CASSHILAGGNEQFF. CDR3 DNA: TGCGCCAGCAGCCATATACTAGCGGGGGGCAATGAGCAGTTCTTC. Combining the CDR3 with reference TRBV5-1 and TRBJ2-1 gives the whole variable domain KAGVTQTPRYLIKTRGQQVTLSCSPISGHRSVSWYQQTPGQGLQFLFEYFSETQRNKGNFPGRFSGRQFSNSRSEMNVSTLELGDSALYLCASSHILAGGNEQFFGPGTRLTVL.

This clone was recorded once. The chain has TRBV19 and TRBJ2-7, with no clear D. The CDR3 length is 14 residues. Trimming shortened V by 4 bases and J by 1 base, and 11 bases separated the two germline ends. Germline-derived CDR1 and CDR2 are LNHDA and SQIVND (reference sequence). The DNA of the CDR3 is TGTGCCAGTAGTAGAGGTTTCGAATCCTACGAGCAGTACTTC. It yields the protein CASSRGFESYEQYF.

This clone has only one observation. V gene TRBV4-1 combines with J gene TRBJ2-7, with a weak D call TRBD2 (6 bases). Trimming shortened V by 1 base and J by 2 bases, and 15 bases separated the two germline ends. The CDR3 is 16 amino acids. The germline gives CDR1 MGHRA, CDR2 YSYEKL. Written as DNA, the CDR3 is TGCGCCAGCAGCCAAGGTGTGTCGGGGAGGACCTACGAGCAGTACTTC. It specifies CASSQGVSGRTYEQYF.